The next 9 T cell receptor beta chains were all read from a single sample in a study of T cell responses to AZD1222 COVID-19 vaccine. TCRdb's copy holds only in-frame clones and misses some; the assay was immunoSEQ multiplex PCR. This table has about 130,000 clones, more than 80% appearing once. This specimen was peripheral blood, taken on day 0 of AZD1222 vaccination. The receptors derive from an adult in good health.

The V and J genes are TRBV7-8 and TRBJ2-7, with a possible D match to TRBD1 (6 bases). Trimming left V 2 bases short and J 1 base short, with 12 bases between. From germline, CDR1 is SGHVS and CDR2 FQNEAQ. This CDR3 is 15 amino acids long. In DNA form, the CDR3 reads TGTGCCAGCAGCTTAAATCAGGGGCCTTCCTACGAGCAGTACTTC. Its protein is CASSLNQGPSYEQYF.

CDR3 nucleotides: TGTGCCAGCAGCTTAGCGGCGGGTGGCTACACCTTC. It codes for CASSLAAGGYTF. V and J are TRBV7-8 and TRBJ1-2; D is unresolved. With 0 bases removed from V and 7 bases from J, the gap between germline ends came to 6 bases. Germline V gene lookup returns CDR1 SGHVS and CDR2 FQNEAQ. The CDR3 length is 12 residues.

The genes are TRBV24-1 and TRBJ1-2, with D possibly matching TRBD1 (5 bases). The V gene lost 6 bases and the J gene lost 2 bases, with 12 bases spanning the gap. Germline CDR1 and CDR2: KGHDR and SFDVKD. There are 14 residues in the CDR3. The CDR3 DNA sequence: TGTGCCACCAGTATCGCAGGGTACAACTATGGCTACACCTTC. Its protein product is CATSIAGYNYGYTF.

The V and J genes are TRBV11-2 and TRBJ2-7; D may be TRBD2 (5 bases). The CDR3 covers 15 residues. The V gene lost 0 bases and the J gene lost 6 bases, with 15 bases spanning the gap. Germline V gene lookup returns CDR1 SGHAT and CDR2 FQNNGV. CDR3 coding DNA: TGTGCCAGCAGCTTAGATTTACTAGTCTTTTTCGAGCAGTACTTC. Translation gives CASSLDLLVFFEQYF. Based on the CDR3 plus reference TRBV11-2 and TRBJ2-7, the full variable domain is EAGVAQSPRYKIIEKRQSVAFWCNPISGHATLYWYQQILGQGPKLLIQFQNNGVVDDSQLPKDRFSAERLKGVDSTLKIQPAKLEDSAVYLCASSLDLLVFFEQYFGPGTRLTVT.

This clone was seen a handful of times. The rearrangement joins TRBV6-1 to TRBJ1-1; D possibly corresponds to TRBD1 (5 bases). Per germline, CDR1 MNHNS and CDR2 SASEGT. This CDR3 spans 14 amino acids. V lost 3 bases to trimming and J lost 5 bases, with 13 bases between them. CDR3 sequence reads: CASSDRASRTEAFF. As DNA, the CDR3 is TGTGCCAGCAGTGACAGGGCGTCTCGGACTGAAGCTTTCTTT.

This clone was seen more than once but under ten times. The chain employs TRBV29-1 and TRBJ1-1, with 8 bases matching TRBD1. V trimming: 0 bases; J trimming: 6 bases; junction bases outside the gene matches: 9. This CDR3 contains 15 residues. Germline values: CDR1 SQVTM, CDR2 ANQGSEA. The CDR3 loop reads CSVEDFRPGGPEAFF. The CDR3 DNA reads TGCAGCGTTGAAGATTTTAGGCCAGGGGGCCCTGAAGCTTTCTTT.

The rearrangement links TRBV11-2 to TRBJ2-7; 9 positions match TRBD1. Germline lookup yields CDR1 SGHAT and CDR2 FQNNGV. J gave up 2 bases and V 5 bases, and 7 bases lay outside the gene matches. CDR3 size: 15 residues. The CDR3 DNA sequence: TGTGCCAGCAGCCCAGGACAGGGGCCCACCTACGAGCAGTACTTC. This encodes CASSPGQGPTYEQYF.

The chain employs TRBV6-2 or TRBV6-3 and TRBJ2-7, with 10 bases identical to TRBD2. From germline, CDR1 is MNHEY and CDR2 SVGEGT. The V segment lost 6 bases and the J segment 2 bases; nucleotides outside the gene matches: 7. CDR3 length: 15 amino acids. CDR3 sequence reads: CASSWSGRAAYEQYF. For the CDR3, the DNA is TGTGCCAGCAGCTGGAGCGGGAGGGCCGCCTACGAGCAGTACTTC.

The chain uses TRBV10-3 and TRBJ1-2, with 7 bases identical to TRBD1. Germline CDR1 and CDR2: ENHRY and SYGVKD. This CDR3 is 15 amino acids long. The J segment lost 6 bases and the V segment lost 4 bases, leaving 11 bases of the junction unmatched. The CDR3: CAISGAGTAIDGYTF. CDR3 nucleotides: TGTGCCATCAGTGGTGCCGGGACAGCTATCGATGGCTACACCTTC.